Listed here are 30 T cell receptor beta chains from one sample, sequenced in a study of T-cell memory formation after mild COVID-19. TCRdb used MiXCR to reprocess the 5' RACE reads, holding one entry per CDR3 protein. The sample includes 150,000 to 200,000 distinct CDR3 sequences, roughly 15% of them seen just once. Sequencing input: PBMCs or a T cell subset sorted from them (not recorded which). These receptors all come from an adult woman who had mild COVID-19 (a few samples of this study predate the infection). Cell type and time point are not known.

The chain combines TRBV27 with TRBJ1-1; D is unclear. The CDR3 is 14 residues long. In germline, CDR1 is MNHEY, CDR2 SMNVEV (reference sequence). V lost 5 bases to trimming and J lost 1 base, with 11 bases between them. The CDR3 here is CASSPLIANTEAFF. Written as DNA, the CDR3 is TGTGCCAGCAGTCCACTAATAGCGAACACTGAAGCTTTCTTT.

The chain couples TRBV12-3 or TRBV12-4 to TRBJ2-3; tentatively, D is TRBD2 (6 bases). The CDR3 length is 13 residues. Trimming removed 5 bases at V and 6 bases at J, with 12 bases between. This CDR3 is CASSAGTRDTQYF. The DNA for the CDR3 is TGTGCCAGCAGTGCGGGGACGCGCGATACGCAGTATTTT.

The chain has TRBV12-3 or TRBV12-4 and TRBJ2-1, with D possibly called TRBD1 or TRBD2 (5 bases each). Between the trimmed V and J ends, which lost 6 bases and 4 bases, there was a span of 16 bases. CDR3 length: 15 amino acids. The CDR3 sequence is CASRPGTMLYNEQFF. CDR3 sequence (DNA): TGTGCCAGCAGACCCGGGACCATGTTGTACAATGAGCAGTTCTTC.

The gene calls are TRBV5-1 and TRBJ2-7; D gene ambiguous. The V end was cut by 2 bases, the J end by 2 bases, with 11 bases between. Germline V CDR1 and CDR2: SGHRS, YFSETQ. The CDR3 runs to 14 residues. CDR3: CASSLGGTTYEQYF. DNA for the CDR3: TGCGCCAGCAGCTTAGGCGGTACAACCTACGAGCAGTACTTC.

The J gene is TRBJ1-1, the V gene TRBV29-1; TRBD1 matches 10 bases. Germline V gene sequence: CDR1 SQVTM, CDR2 ANQGSEA. Trimming removed 5 bases from V and 12 bases from J; junction bases left unmatched: 15. The CDR3 has 14 amino acids. The CDR3 DNA sequence: TGCAGCGTTAGGGTCAACGCCGGGACAGGGGAAACTTTCTTT. It specifies CSVRVNAGTGETFF.

This clonotype was observed a few times. This sequence joins TRBV7-9 and TRBJ2-7; D is perhaps TRBD1 or TRBD2 (6 bases each). The CDR3 has 14 amino acids. Germline assignment: CDR1 SEHNR and CDR2 FQNEAQ (reference sequence). V dropped 5 bases and J dropped 1 base, with 12 bases sitting between them. The CDR3 loop reads CASSKGGWSYEQYF. The CDR3 DNA follows: TGTGCCAGCAGCAAAGGGGGGTGGTCCTACGAGCAGTACTTC.

J is TRBJ2-5 and V is TRBV11-2, with a tentative D call TRBD1 (6 bases). The CDR3 extends over 14 amino acids. The germline V and J ends were trimmed by 3 bases and 4 bases, with 12 bases remaining between them. From germline, CDR1 is SGHAT and CDR2 FQNNGV. The CDR3 sequence: CASSLPGVRETQYF. The CDR3 nucleotides read TGTGCCAGCAGCTTGCCAGGGGTTCGAGAGACCCAGTACTTC.

The chain recombines TRBV24-1 with TRBJ1-1, with 11 bases identical to TRBD1. The V and J ends lost 9 bases and 6 bases, in that order; junction bases with no gene match: 11. From germline, CDR1 is KGHDR and CDR2 SFDVKD. This CDR3 spans 15 amino acids. The CDR3 coding sequence is TGTGCCACCCGTGGACAGGGGGCGCTGGGCCCTGAAGCTTTCTTT. It codes for CATRGQGALGPEAFF.

The sample holds a few counts of this clonotype. The rearrangement joins TRBV18 to TRBJ2-3; 9 positions agree with TRBD2. CDR1 and CDR2 from the germline V gene are KGHSH and LQKENI. CDR3 length equals 15 residues. V lost 0 bases, J lost 6 bases, and 4 bases stayed unmatched. CDR3 amino acids: CASSPPSSGGDTQYF. The DNA for the CDR3 is TGTGCCAGCTCACCACCGAGTAGCGGGGGTGATACGCAGTATTTT.

The table lists this clonotype with a few counts. The chain couples TRBV6-6 to TRBJ2-7, with a tentative D call TRBD2 (5 bases). From germline, CDR1 is MNHNY and CDR2 SVGAGI (reference sequence). Trimming removed 0 bases from V and 3 bases from J, with 9 bases in between. The CDR3 sequence is 14 residues long. The CDR3 DNA is TGTGCCAGCAGTTACTCGAGAGAGGGCTACGAGCAGTACTTC. The encoded protein is CASSYSREGYEQYF.

A few counts support this clonotype. The chain has TRBV14 and TRBJ2-3; 10 bases align to TRBD2. V dropped 4 bases and J dropped 2; count of bases not matched to a gene: 6. Germline CDR1 SGHDN, CDR2 FVKESK. The CDR3 sequence is 16 residues long. The CDR3 region is CASSLLLAGVTDTQYF. The CDR3 coding sequence is TGTGCCAGCAGCCTTCTCCTAGCGGGAGTCACAGATACGCAGTATTTT.

This clonotype was detected only a few times. The rearrangement joins TRBV7-8 to TRBJ2-7; 11 nucleotides line up with TRBD2. The trim removed 5 bases at V and 2 bases at J, leaving 8 bases unmatched. The CDR3 is 16 residues long. Germline V gives CDR1 SGHVS, CDR2 FQNEAQ. DNA for the CDR3: TGTGCCAGCAGCGCCGGACTAGCGGGCATCACCTACGAGCAGTACTTC. Its protein product is CASSAGLAGITYEQYF. Using reference TRBV7-8 and TRBJ2-7 for the parts outside the CDR3, the full variable domain is GAGVSQSPRYKVAKRGQDVALRCDPISGHVSLFWYQQALGQGPEFLTYFQNEAQLDKSGLPSDRFFAERPEGSVSTLKIQRTQQEDSAVYLCASSAGLAGITYEQYFGPGTRLTVT.

Only a few counts were recorded for this clonotype. The chain employs TRBV10-3 and TRBJ1-2; D possibly corresponds to TRBD1 (5 bases). Trimming removed 7 bases from V and 3 bases from J, with 9 bases in between. This CDR3 contains 12 residues. Germline CDR1 and CDR2: ENHRY and SYGVKD. The CDR3 loop reads CAITQGHYGYTF. CDR3 DNA: TGTGCCATCACGCAGGGCCACTATGGCTACACCTTC.

In its sample, this clonotype was seen a few times. This chain uses TRBV7-8 with TRBJ1-5; D is unresolved. Germline values: CDR1 SGHVS, CDR2 FQNEAQ. Trimming pared 5 bases from V and 5 bases from J, leaving 13 bases between. This CDR3 has 14 residues. Here the CDR3 DNA reads TGTGCCAGCAGCCTAAGGAGGGAGGATCAGCCCCAGCATTTT. It encodes CASSLRREDQPQHF.

This clonotype was counted a few times. The chain combines TRBV10-3 with TRBJ2-3; D ambiguous. The germline CDR1 and CDR2 sequences are ENHRY and SYGVKD. This CDR3 comprises 12 residues. V lost 9 bases and J lost 5, with 12 bases in between. The CDR3 DNA sequence: TGTGCCATGAGATCAATGGGAGATACGCAGTATTTT. This gives the protein CAMRSMGDTQYF.

This clonotype was detected a few times. V usage is TRBV19 and J usage is TRBJ1-1; the D is unclear. Trimming took off 6 bases at V and 5 bases at J, with 7 bases between the two ends. Germline CDR1 reads LNHDA; CDR2 reads SQIVND (reference sequence). CDR3 length: 11 residues. This CDR3 reads CASRTRTEAFF. CDR3 sequence (DNA): TGTGCCAGTAGAACTAGGACTGAAGCTTTCTTT. The full variable domain, completed using reference TRBV19 and TRBJ1-1, is DGGITQSPKYLFRKEGQNVTLSCEQNLNHDAMYWYRQDPGQGLRLIYYSQIVNDFQKGDIAEGYSVSREKKESFPLTVTSAQKNPTAFYLCASRTRTEAFFGQGTRLTVV.

This clonotype came up a few times. The rearrangement links TRBV5-6 to TRBJ2-7; the match to TRBD2 covers 10 bases. The CDR3 is made up of 15 amino acids. In germline, CDR1 is SGHDT, CDR2 YYEEEE. V lost 1 base to trimming and J lost 3 bases; unmatched junction nucleotides: 4. CDR3 nucleotides: TGTGCCAGCAGCTTGTGGGGACTAGCGTACTACGAGCAGTACTTC. It codes for CASSLWGLAYYEQYF.

The J gene is TRBJ1-1, the V gene TRBV12-3 or TRBV12-4; D remains unclear. V was cut by 5 bases and J by 8 bases, with 9 bases left in between. The CDR3 runs 11 residues. In nucleotides, the CDR3 is TGTGCCAGCAGTCTAACCTTGGAAGCTTTCTTT. Protein product: CASSLTLEAFF.

Regarding this clonotype: At one boundary the junction diverges from the germline segment, which might be a read error. This chain joins TRBV7-8 and TRBJ2-1; D is unclear. The CDR3 runs to 9 residues. The germline V gene has CDR1 SGHVS and CDR2 FQNEAQ. The CDR3 spells CASSNEQLF. For the CDR3, the DNA is TGTGCCAGCAGCAATGAGCAGTTATTC.

This clonotype was recorded a few times. The rearrangement joins TRBV7-9 to TRBJ2-7; D is undetermined. V lost 4 bases and J 7 bases, leaving 8 bases between the germline ends. Germline CDR1 SEHNR, CDR2 FQNEAQ (reference sequence). The CDR3 is 11 residues long. The CDR3 region has the DNA TGTGCCAGCAGCTCGACCCGGGAGCAGTACTTC. This translates into CASSSTREQYF.

The chain carries TRBV4-2 and TRBJ2-3, with TRBD2 matching 10 bases. J gave up 1 base and V 5 bases, and 6 bases lay outside the gene matches. Germline V gene sequence: CDR1 LGHNA, CDR2 YNFKEQ. The CDR3 loop spans 16 amino acids. CDR3 region: CASSTRAGGGTDTQYF. CDR3 sequence (DNA): TGTGCCAGCAGCACCCGAGCGGGGGGGGGCACAGATACGCAGTATTTT.

This clonotype was counted only a few times. An end of the junction does not agree with germline; a read error may underlie this. The gene calls are TRBV7-7 and TRBJ2-2; TRBD2 aligns across 8 bases. CDR3 size: 14 residues. Per the germline V gene, CDR1 is SSHAT and CDR2 is FNYEAQ (reference sequence). The chain's CDR3 is CASTPGGPTGELFF. CDR3 in DNA: TGTGCTAGCACCCCGGGAGGGCCCACCGGGGAGCTGTTTTTT.

V is TRBV5-1 and J is TRBJ1-1, with 7 bases aligning to TRBD1. CDR1 is SGHRS, CDR2 YFSETQ, per germline. V lost 4 bases to trimming and J lost 0 bases; unmatched junction nucleotides: 6. The CDR3 contains 15 residues. The CDR3 sequence is CASSLRDRMNTEAFF. CDR3 coding DNA: TGCGCCAGCAGCCTAAGGGACAGAATGAACACTGAAGCTTTCTTT.

The rearrangement joins TRBV14 to TRBJ1-1; 8 bases map to TRBD1. The CDR3 loop spans 14 amino acids. V trimming: 4 bases; J trimming: 3 bases; junction bases outside the gene matches: 4. Germline V gene sequence: CDR1 SGHDN, CDR2 FVKESK. The CDR3 DNA reads as TGTGCCAGCAGCCTTCGGACAGGGTACACTGAAGCTTTCTTT. Translated: CASSLRTGYTEAFF.

This chain uses TRBV19 with TRBJ2-1; D may be TRBD1 (6 bases). Germline CDR1 and CDR2: LNHDA and SQIVND (reference sequence). The germline V and J ends were trimmed by 2 bases and 4 bases, with 12 bases remaining between them. CDR3 length equals 15 residues. CDR3: CASSITDSIYNEQFF. CDR3 bases: TGTGCCAGTAGTATAACGGACAGTATTTACAATGAGCAGTTCTTC.

The V and J genes are TRBV6-5 and TRBJ2-3; D possibly uses TRBD1 or TRBD2 (5 bases each). This CDR3 is 15 amino acids long. V was shortened by 5 bases and J by 5 bases, with 17 bases between the two germline ends. The germline V gene has CDR1 MNHEY and CDR2 SVGAGI. The CDR3 DNA sequence: TGTGCCAGCAGTCTAATGAGGGGAGCCTTAGATACGCAGTATTTT. It is translated as CASSLMRGALDTQYF.

The V gene is TRBV6-5, the J gene TRBJ1-3; 7 bases agree with TRBD1. With V trimmed by 0 bases and J by 0 bases, 8 bases remained unmatched. CDR1 MNHEY and CDR2 SVGAGI come from the germline V gene. The CDR3 spans 18 residues. The DNA for the CDR3 is TGTGCCAGCAGTTACTCGAGGGTGACAGGGACCTCTGGAAACACCATATATTTT. Protein: CASSYSRVTGTSGNTIYF.

With respect to this clonotype: Since no conserved phenylalanine or tryptophan closes the CDR3, a read error is the likely cause. The chain has TRBV12-3 or TRBV12-4 and TRBJ2-1; 8 bases are shared with TRBD2. J gave up 7 bases and V 5 bases, and 13 bases lay outside the gene matches. The CDR3 has 16 residues. The CDR3, as DNA: TGTGCCAGCAGTATATACTCGGGACTAGGGGGGAATGAGCAGTTCTTA. Amino acid sequence: CASSIYSGLGGNEQFL.

The V call is TRBV18, the J call TRBJ2-5; a possible D gene is TRBD2 (5 bases). V shed 6 bases and J shed 4 bases, with 9 bases lying between them. CDR1 is KGHSH and CDR2 is LQKENI in the germline V gene. The CDR3 contains 12 residues. This chain's CDR3 is CASSGEGETQYF. In DNA, the CDR3 is TGTGCCAGCTCGGGCGAGGGAGAGACCCAGTACTTC.

This clonotype was seen a handful of times. CDR3 sequence reads: CASSIQRHEQYF. Written as DNA, the CDR3 is TGTGCCAGCAGTATCCAGCGGCACGAGCAGTACTTC. J is TRBJ2-7 and V is TRBV25-1, with D tentatively TRBD2 (5 bases). V was pared by 5 bases and J by 5 bases, with 10 bases between. Germline loops: CDR1 MGHDK, CDR2 SYGVNS. The CDR3 is 12 residues long.